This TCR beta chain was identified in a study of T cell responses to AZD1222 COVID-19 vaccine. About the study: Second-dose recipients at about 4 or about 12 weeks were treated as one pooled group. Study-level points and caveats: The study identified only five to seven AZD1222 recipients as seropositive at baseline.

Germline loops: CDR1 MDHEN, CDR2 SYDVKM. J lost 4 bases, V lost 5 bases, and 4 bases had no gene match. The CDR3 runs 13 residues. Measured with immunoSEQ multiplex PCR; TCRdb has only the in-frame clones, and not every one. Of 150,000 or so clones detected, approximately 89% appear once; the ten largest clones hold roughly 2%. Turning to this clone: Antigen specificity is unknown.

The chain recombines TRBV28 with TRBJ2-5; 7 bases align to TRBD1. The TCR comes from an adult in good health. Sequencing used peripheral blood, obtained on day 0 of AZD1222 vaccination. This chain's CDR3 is CASSRDRIETQYF. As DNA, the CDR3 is TGTGCCAGCAGTCGGGACAGAATAGAGACCCAGTACTTC. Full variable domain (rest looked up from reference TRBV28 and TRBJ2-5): DVKVTQSSRYLVKRTGEKVFLECVQDMDHENMFWYRQDPGLGLRLIYFSYDVKMKEKGDIPEGYSVSREKKERFSLILESASTNQTSMYLCASSRDRIETQYFGPGTRLLVL.